This passage covers 6 T cell receptor beta chains from one sample sequenced in a study of metastatic and nonmetastatic thyroid tumors. TCRdb re-clonotyped the PCR reads through MiXCR. The top ten clones hold around 20% of a sample with about 20,000 clones, about a sixth of them seen once. Patients underwent thyroid surgery, and none had received any treatment before it. Sequencing input: blood. Every receptor here comes from a female donor with papillary thyroid cancer or a benign thyroid nodule (not recorded which). Some clones in this sample may be carry-over from other donors' samples.

By share of the sample, this clone is medium-sized. Here the CDR3 DNA reads TGTGCCAGCAGTTTAAAAGCGGGGGGCCTAATGATGTACTTC. This sequence encodes CASSLKAGGLMMYF. The rearrangement joins TRBV28 to TRBJ2-7; 9 bases align to TRBD2. The CDR3 contains 14 residues. Germline trimming cut 2 bases from V and 12 bases from J; bases unmatched to any gene: 11. Germline V lookup: CDR1 MDHEN, CDR2 SYDVKM.

Many counts were recorded for this clone. The CDR3 DNA reads as TGTGCCAGCAGCTTAGAGTGGCAGGGGGCGGCCGGGGAGCTGTTTTTT. This gives the protein CASSLEWQGAAGELFF. The genes are TRBV11-2 and TRBJ2-2, with 8 positions matching TRBD1. Germline lookup yields CDR1 SGHAT and CDR2 FQNNGV. This CDR3 is built from 16 residues. V gave up 0 bases and J gave up 6 bases; unmatched junction bases: 6.

The chain recombines TRBV7-8 with TRBJ1-1; 8 bases align to TRBD1. The V gene end was trimmed by 1 base and the J gene end by 1 base; junction bases not matched to a gene: 2. From germline, CDR1 is SGHVS and CDR2 FQNEAQ. CDR3 size: 15 residues. CDR3: CASSLEGTGNTEAFF. In DNA, the CDR3 is TGTGCCAGCAGCTTAGAGGGGACAGGGAACACTGAAGCTTTCTTT.

Relative to its sample, this clone is medium-sized. The chain combines TRBV6-1 with TRBJ1-2, with D possibly TRBD1 on 5 matching bases. Trimming took off 6 bases at V and 5 bases at J, with 10 bases between the two ends. CDR3 length: 12 residues. Germline-derived CDR1 and CDR2 are MNHNS and SASEGT. The CDR3 is CASSTGDYGYTF. As DNA, the CDR3 is TGTGCCAGCAGCACAGGTGATTATGGCTACACCTTC.

This clone occurred a few times. The J gene is TRBJ2-1, the V gene TRBV5-6; D not certain. V shed 0 bases and J shed 0 bases, with 10 bases lying between them. Germline values: CDR1 SGHDT, CDR2 YYEEEE. The CDR3 covers 16 residues. In nucleotides, the CDR3 is TGTGCCAGCAGCTTGGAGGTGGGGAACTCCTACAATGAGCAGTTCTTC. Encoded protein: CASSLEVGNSYNEQFF.

Many counts were recorded for this clone. The DNA for the CDR3 is TGTGCCATCAGTGAGGACAGGGGAATTGATGGCTACACCTTC. Its protein product is CAISEDRGIDGYTF. The chain has TRBV10-3 and TRBJ1-2, with 8 bases fitting TRBD1. The CDR3 loop spans 14 amino acids. With 2 bases clipped from V and 6 bases from J, the junction kept 5 bases outside the gene matches. Germline V gene sequence: CDR1 ENHRY, CDR2 SYGVKD.